The 32 T cell receptor beta chains given below trace back to one sample, sequenced in a study of graft-versus-host responses after intestinal transplantation. Sequencing was performed with immunoSEQ multiplex PCR; in TCRdb, only in-frame clones are kept and a portion is missing. The repertoire consists of about 88,000 clones, with about 94% occurring once and the leading ten covering around 0.18%. These TCRs are of unknown antigen specificity. Specimen: unstimulated CD4+ T cells sorted from spleen or lymph node cells, collected before transplant. All receptors derive from a human donor who was the organ donor for an intestinal transplant.

The chain recombines TRBV4-2 with TRBJ2-1, with TRBD2 matching 9 bases. This CDR3 has 18 residues. With V trimmed by 0 bases and J by 8 bases, 14 bases remained unmatched. Germline V gene sequence: CDR1 LGHNA, CDR2 YNFKEQ. The CDR3 DNA reads TGTGCCAGCAGCCAAGATTATGGCGGGCTAGCGGGGTCTTATGAGCAGTTCTTC. Protein sequence: CASSQDYGGLAGSYEQFF.

The rearrangement links TRBV4-1 to TRBJ1-5; D is possibly TRBD1 (5 bases). Germline assignment: CDR1 MGHRA and CDR2 YSYEKL. V was clipped by 4 bases and J by 5 bases, with 9 bases between them. The CDR3 covers 13 residues. The DNA of the CDR3 is TGCGCCAGCAGCCCGGGGGGTGATCAGCCCCAGCATTTT. Residues: CASSPGGDQPQHF.

The chain uses TRBV7-2 and TRBJ1-1, with 8 nucleotides matching TRBD1. Germline V gives CDR1 SGHTA, CDR2 FQGNSA. The CDR3 is 14 amino acids. The J segment lost 1 base and the V segment lost 10 bases, leaving 8 bases of the junction unmatched. In DNA form, the CDR3 reads TGTGCCACCCAAAGACAGGGGACGAACACTGAAGCTTTCTTT. Translation gives CATQRQGTNTEAFF. The full variable domain, with the rest looked up from reference TRBV7-2 and TRBJ1-1, is GAGVSQSPSNKVTEKGKDVELRCDPISGHTALYWYRQSLGQGLEFLIYFQGNSAPDKSGLPSDRFSAERTGGSVSTLTIQRTQQEDSAVYLCATQRQGTNTEAFFGQGTRLTVV.

The chain carries TRBV7-9 and TRBJ1-4, with 9 nucleotides matching TRBD1. The V gene's germline CDR1 is SEHNR and CDR2 FQNEAQ (reference sequence). The trim removed 5 bases at V and 7 bases at J, leaving 8 bases unmatched. The CDR3 runs to 15 residues. This CDR3 reads CASSQIGTGSEKLFF. The CDR3 DNA is TGTGCCAGCAGCCAAATCGGGACAGGGAGTGAAAAACTGTTTTTT.

V is TRBV7-2 and J is TRBJ1-2; TRBD1 aligns across 7 bases. J gave up 4 bases and V 4 bases, and 9 bases lay outside the gene matches. Germline-derived CDR1 and CDR2 are SGHTA and FQGNSA. The CDR3 loop spans 15 amino acids. CDR3 sequence (DNA): TGTGCCAGCAGCTCGACAGGGTTTCCGAGCTATGGCTACACCTTC. Its translation: CASSSTGFPSYGYTF.

V gene TRBV6-1 combines with J gene TRBJ1-2, with 9 bases identical to TRBD1. V shed 4 bases, J shed 0 bases, and the junction held 6 bases outside the gene matches. Germline lookup yields CDR1 MNHNS and CDR2 SASEGT. The CDR3 is 16 residues long. This CDR3 is CASSGTGEPTNYGYTF. The CDR3 DNA reads TGTGCCAGCAGTGGGACAGGGGAGCCTACTAACTATGGCTACACCTTC.

The chain uses TRBV28 and TRBJ2-7, with D possibly matching TRBD2 (6 bases). The CDR3 totals 14 residues. V was shortened by 8 bases and J by 5 bases, with 19 bases between the two germline ends. Germline V gives CDR1 MDHEN, CDR2 SYDVKM. The CDR3 DNA is TGTGCCAGCGGGGCCGGAGGGGCGATAGACGAGCAGTACTTC. This encodes CASGAGGAIDEQYF. Supplemented by reference TRBV28 and TRBJ2-7, the full variable domain reads DVKVTQSSRYLVKRTGEKVFLECVQDMDHENMFWYRQDPGLGLRLIYFSYDVKMKEKGDIPEGYSVSREKKERFSLILESASTNQTSMYLCASGAGGAIDEQYFGPGTRLTVT.

The genes are TRBV20-1 and TRBJ1-2; D gene unclear. Germline CDR1 reads DFQATT; CDR2 reads SNEGSKA (reference sequence). This CDR3 is 10 amino acids long. V was pared by 4 bases and J by 4 bases, with 4 bases between. The CDR3 sequence is CSAIVYGYTF. The CDR3 DNA reads TGCAGTGCTATAGTCTATGGCTACACCTTC.

The CDR3 here is CASSQDLGGTEAFF. DNA of the CDR3: TGTGCCAGCAGCCAAGATTTGGGGGGGACTGAAGCTTTCTTT. The V call is TRBV4-2, the J call TRBJ1-1; D possibly corresponds to TRBD1 (5 bases). The V end lost 0 bases, the J end lost 5 bases, and 10 bases lay between the germline ends. Germline V CDR1 and CDR2: LGHNA, YNFKEQ. The CDR3 is 14 residues long.

The chain couples TRBV7-3 to TRBJ1-6, with D unresolved. Germline values: CDR1 SGHTA, CDR2 FQGTGA. This CDR3 has 13 amino acids. V shed 2 bases and J shed 10 bases, with 9 bases lying between them. The CDR3 bases are TGTGCCAGCAGCTTAGGCCCTTTCTCACCCCTCCACTTT. It translates to CASSLGPFSPLHF.

The sample holds one count of this clone. V usage is TRBV2 and J usage is TRBJ1-5, with D possibly TRBD1 on 5 matching bases. The CDR3 consists of 16 residues. Germline assignment: CDR1 SNHLY and CDR2 FYNNEI. The germline V and J ends were trimmed by 3 bases and 2 bases, with 14 bases remaining between them. The CDR3 sequence: CASSDWGTRGNQPQHF. As DNA, the CDR3 is TGTGCCAGCAGTGATTGGGGCACACGGGGCAATCAGCCCCAGCATTTT. Variable domain in full (rest from reference TRBV2 and TRBJ1-5): EPEVTQTPSHQVTQMGQEVILRCVPISNHLYFYWYRQILGQKVEFLVSFYNNEISEKSEIFDDQFSVERPDGSNFTLKIRSTKLEDSAMYFCASSDWGTRGNQPQHFGDGTRLSIL.

This clone was seen once. The rearrangement links TRBV7-2 to TRBJ2-5, with 10 bases that match TRBD2. Germline V gene lookup returns CDR1 SGHTA and CDR2 FQGNSA. J lost 3 bases, V lost 5 bases, and 12 bases had no gene match. This CDR3 comprises 17 residues. The CDR3 spells CASSGSFGTSAKETQYF. In DNA form, the CDR3 reads TGTGCCAGCAGCGGGTCTTTCGGGACTAGCGCGAAAGAGACCCAGTACTTC.

The chain combines TRBV30 with TRBJ1-1, with D perhaps matching TRBD1 (6 bases). Germline CDR1 GTSNPN, CDR2 SVGIG (reference sequence). The CDR3 extends over 13 amino acids. The V and J ends lost 3 bases and 1 base respectively, with 9 bases between them. Here the CDR3 DNA reads TGTGCCTGGAGCAAGACAGGGAACACTGAAGCTTTCTTT. Encoded protein: CAWSKTGNTEAFF.

The J gene is TRBJ1-1, the V gene TRBV5-5, with D possibly matching TRBD1 (5 bases). The CDR3 spans 15 residues. The V end lost 2 bases, the J end lost 0 bases, and 11 bases lay between the germline ends. Germline V gene data show CDR1 as SGHKS and CDR2 as YYEKEE (reference sequence). Here the CDR3 reads CASSFGLGVNTEAFF. CDR3 bases: TGTGCCAGCAGCTTCGGGCTAGGGGTGAACACTGAAGCTTTCTTT.

This rearrangement joins TRBV7-6 to TRBJ1-3; D is uncertain. Trimming pared 3 bases from V and 2 bases from J, leaving 8 bases between. Per germline, CDR1 SGHVS and CDR2 FNYEAQ. The CDR3 length is 14 residues. For the CDR3, the DNA is TGTGCCAGCAGCTTGTCTCTTCCTGGAAACACCATATATTTT. This gives the protein CASSLSLPGNTIYF.

In its sample, this clone was seen once. This chain links TRBV6-1 with TRBJ1-5; D uncertain. Germline values: CDR1 MNHNS, CDR2 SASEGT. The CDR3 is made up of 13 amino acids. Trimming left V 4 bases short and J 2 bases short, with 6 bases between. The CDR3 DNA reads TGTGCCAGCAGTGTCCGGGGCAATCAGCCCCAGCATTTT. This translates into CASSVRGNQPQHF.

The rearrangement joins TRBV5-4 to TRBJ2-1; tentatively, D is TRBD1 or TRBD2 (5 bases each). The germline V gene has CDR1 SGHNT and CDR2 YYREEE (reference sequence). V lost 4 bases and J 0 bases, leaving 11 bases between the germline ends. The CDR3 consists of 15 residues. The CDR3 sequence: CASSPGTDSYNEQFF. The CDR3 nucleotides are TGTGCCAGCAGCCCGGGGACCGACTCCTACAATGAGCAGTTCTTC.

The rearrangement uses TRBV2 and TRBJ1-2, with 8 bases aligning to TRBD1. Per the germline V gene, CDR1 is SNHLY and CDR2 is FYNNEI. The V segment lost 4 bases and the J segment 1 base; nucleotides outside the gene matches: 5. The CDR3 has 15 residues. CDR3 bases: TGTGCCAGCAGTGGTGGACAGGGTTATAACTATGGCTACACCTTC. Translation: CASSGGQGYNYGYTF.

The chain links TRBV6-1 to TRBJ1-5; D remains ambiguous. This CDR3 comprises 11 residues. Germline values: CDR1 MNHNS, CDR2 SASEGT. Trimming pared 8 bases from V and 3 bases from J, leaving 5 bases between. The CDR3 spells CASGPNQPQHF. CDR3 coding DNA: TGTGCCAGCGGTCCCAATCAGCCCCAGCATTTT.

V and J are TRBV11-2 and TRBJ2-5; TRBD1 might be the D (6 bases). V was shortened by 5 bases and J by 3 bases, with 10 bases between the two germline ends. CDR1 is SGHAT and CDR2 is FQNNGV in the germline V gene. The CDR3 extends over 13 amino acids. The CDR3, as DNA: TGTGCCAGCAGCGTTGGACAGAAAGAGACCCAGTACTTC. It is translated as CASSVGQKETQYF.

This chain links TRBV6-1 with TRBJ2-7; 8 bases align to TRBD1. The CDR3 covers 14 residues. Germline V gene data show CDR1 as MNHNS and CDR2 as SASEGT. The junction had 6 bases not matched to a gene; V was cut back by 4 bases and J by 4 bases. The CDR3 loop reads CASSVGQGPYEQYF. The CDR3, as DNA: TGTGCCAGCAGTGTCGGACAGGGTCCGTACGAGCAGTACTTC.

This clone was counted once. The CDR3: CSTYGAPSYEQYF. The CDR3, as DNA: TGCAGCACATACGGGGCACCATCCTACGAGCAGTACTTC. The rearrangement uses TRBV29-1 and TRBJ2-7; TRBD1 or TRBD2 may be the D gene (5 bases each). V was cut by 8 bases and J by 1 base, with 15 bases left in between. Germline CDR1 and CDR2: SQVTM and ANQGSEA. The CDR3 runs 13 residues.

This chain links TRBV6-5 with TRBJ1-5, with 8 bases identical to TRBD1. The CDR3 runs 14 residues. The germline V gene encodes CDR1 MNHEY and CDR2 SVGAGI. V trimming: 6 bases; J trimming: 8 bases; junction bases outside the gene matches: 9. CDR3 amino acids: CASSLTGGGEPQHF. For the CDR3, the DNA is TGTGCCAGCAGCTTAACAGGGGGTGGCGAGCCCCAGCATTTT.

V is TRBV28 and J is TRBJ1-5; 12 bases are shared with TRBD1. The CDR3 totals 16 residues. Trimming removed 2 bases from V and 5 bases from J; junction bases left unmatched: 4. CDR1 is MDHEN, CDR2 SYDVKM, per germline. CDR3 residues: CASSLSGTGGDQPQHF. The CDR3 DNA reads TGTGCCAGCAGTTTAAGCGGGACAGGGGGCGATCAGCCCCAGCATTTT.

The genes are TRBV7-9 and TRBJ2-5; D perhaps matches TRBD2 (6 bases). Germline CDR1 and CDR2: SEHNR and FQNEAQ (reference sequence). V dropped 3 bases and J dropped 5 bases, with 22 bases sitting between them. The CDR3 runs 17 residues. CDR3 amino acids: CASSFRQGLPIVETQYF. The CDR3 DNA follows: TGTGCCAGCAGCTTTAGACAAGGACTACCCATTGTGGAGACCCAGTACTTC.

This rearrangement joins TRBV28 to TRBJ1-5; D unresolved. Trimming took off 7 bases at V and 5 bases at J, with 21 bases between the two ends. This CDR3 region has 16 residues. From germline, CDR1 is MDHEN and CDR2 SYDVKM. CDR3: CASTRIIAPIDQPQHF. The CDR3 DNA sequence: TGTGCCAGCACCCGAATAATTGCCCCAATCGATCAGCCCCAGCATTTT.

The chain joins TRBV6-5 to TRBJ1-1; unclear D gene. V gave up 2 bases and J gave up 0 bases, with 10 bases separating them. The CDR3 loop spans 15 amino acids. CDR1 and CDR2 (germline): MNHEY, SVGAGI. DNA for the CDR3: TGTGCCAGCAGTTACGGGCAAATCATGAACACTGAAGCTTTCTTT. As protein: CASSYGQIMNTEAFF.

The gene calls are TRBV18 and TRBJ1-1, with TRBD1 as a possible D gene (5 bases). CDR3 length: 13 residues. Germline V gene data show CDR1 as KGHSH and CDR2 as LQKENI. V lost 0 bases and J 10 bases, leaving 12 bases between the germline ends. This chain's CDR3 is CASSPPGQIVAFF. The CDR3 DNA follows: TGTGCCAGCTCACCACCGGGGCAGATAGTAGCTTTCTTT. The variable domain in full, completed from reference TRBV18 and TRBJ1-1, reads NAGVMQNPRHLVRRRGQEARLRCSPMKGHSHVYWYRQLPEEGLKFMVYLQKENIIDESGMPKERFSAEFPKEGPSILRIQQVVRGDSAAYFCASSPPGQIVAFFGQGTRLTVV.

V is TRBV29-1 and J is TRBJ2-2; either TRBD1 or TRBD2 may supply D (6 bases each). The CDR3 sequence is 14 residues long. V was shortened by 4 bases and J by 1 base, with 10 bases between the two germline ends. Germline values: CDR1 SQVTM, CDR2 ANQGSEA. CDR3 DNA: TGCAGCGTTGGCGGGACACTGAACACCGGGGAGCTGTTTTTT. This sequence encodes CSVGGTLNTGELFF.

In DNA, the CDR3 is TGCAGCGTTGGAACAGGGTTCGACGAGCAGTACTTC. Translated: CSVGTGFDEQYF. This chain uses TRBV29-1 with TRBJ2-7; perhaps TRBD1 as D (6 bases). The V gene's germline CDR1 is SQVTM and CDR2 ANQGSEA. The CDR3 runs to 12 residues. The V end lost 4 bases, the J end lost 5 bases, and 12 bases lay between the germline ends.

This sequence joins TRBV21-1 and TRBJ1-5; the table's D call TRBD1 went unverified against the DNA. TRBV21-1 is labeled a pseudogene. The CDR3 sequence is 16 residues long. The CDR3 is CASSNRPGQESQPQHF. The CDR3, as DNA: TGTGCCAGCAGCAATCGACCGGGACAGGAGTCTCAGCCCCAGCATTTT.

The J gene is TRBJ1-1, the V gene TRBV5-1; TRBD1 matches at 7 bases. V trimming: 5 bases; J trimming: 2 bases; junction bases outside the gene matches: 9. Germline lookup yields CDR1 SGHRS and CDR2 YFSETQ. The CDR3 totals 15 residues. The CDR3 sequence: CASSSRTGLNTEAFF. CDR3 DNA: TGCGCCAGCAGTAGCCGGACAGGATTAAACACTGAAGCTTTCTTT.